These 16 T cell receptor beta chains share one sample of origin, sequenced in a study of T cell responses to AZD1222 COVID-19 vaccine. Data came from immunoSEQ multiplex PCR; TCRdb stores just in-frame clones and leaves some out. The sample holds about 160,000 clones, 70% to 90% seen once. The sequencing used peripheral blood, collected 28 days after the second AZD1222 dose. The receptors were sampled from an adult who received the AZD1222 COVID-19 vaccine.

The chain has TRBV6-5 and TRBJ1-1; 9 bases are shared with TRBD1. The length of the CDR3 is 15 residues. Losses at the gene ends were 6 bases for V and 3 bases for J; bases not matched to a gene: 8. Looked up from germline, CDR1 is MNHEY and CDR2 is SVGAGI. Here the CDR3 DNA reads TGTGCCAGCAGAAGGACAGGGGAGGGGGACACTGAAGCTTTCTTT. Translating it yields CASRRTGEGDTEAFF.

The V call is TRBV6-5, the J call TRBJ2-7, with D perhaps being TRBD1 or TRBD2 (5 bases each). The V gene's germline CDR1 is MNHEY and CDR2 SVGAGI. The CDR3 loop spans 13 amino acids. The V end was cut by 6 bases, the J end by 5 bases, with 14 bases between. The CDR3 coding sequence is TGTGCCAGCAGAAAAGTGGGGGTCAACGAGCAGTACTTC. Translation: CASRKVGVNEQYF.

The chain links TRBV7-6 to TRBJ1-1; possible D gene TRBD1, 6 bases. Per the germline V gene, CDR1 is SGHVS and CDR2 is FNYEAQ. The CDR3 consists of 12 residues. Trimming removed 5 bases from V and 6 bases from J, with 10 bases in between. In nucleotides, the CDR3 is TGTGCCAGCAGCGGTGGGGGCGCTGAAGCTTTCTTT. Translating gives CASSGGGAEAFF. The complete variable domain, with remaining parts taken from reference TRBV7-6 and TRBJ1-1, reads GAGVSQSPRYKVTKRGQDVALRCDPISGHVSLYWYRQALGQGPEFLTYFNYEAQQDKSGLPNDRFSAERPEGSISTLTIQRTEQRDSAMYRCASSGGGAEAFFGQGTRLTVV.

The chain links TRBV19 to TRBJ1-2, with no clear D. This CDR3 contains 15 residues. The germline CDR1 and CDR2 sequences are LNHDA and SQIVND (reference sequence). The V end lost 7 bases, the J end lost 3 bases, and 18 bases lay between the germline ends. The CDR3 sequence is CASTRLGIWDYGYTF. The CDR3 nucleotides read TGTGCCAGTACTCGATTGGGGATTTGGGACTATGGCTACACCTTC.

In this sample, this clone turned up a few times. The chain couples TRBV7-2 to TRBJ1-5; no clear D gene. CDR1 and CDR2 (germline): SGHTA, FQGNSA. The CDR3 runs to 12 residues. The V end was cut by 2 bases, the J end by 7 bases, with 6 bases between. The CDR3 loop reads CASSLMDQPQHF. DNA of the CDR3: TGTGCCAGCAGCTTAATGGACCAGCCCCAGCATTTT.

The chain couples TRBV11-2 to TRBJ2-1, with 8 bases identical to TRBD1. Looked up from germline, CDR1 is SGHAT and CDR2 is FQNNGV. The CDR3 sequence is 15 residues long. The J segment lost 8 bases and the V segment lost 5 bases, leaving 11 bases of the junction unmatched. The DNA of the CDR3 is TGTGCCAGCAGCACAAACAGGGGGATGAGCTATGAGCAGTTCTTC. Translating gives CASSTNRGMSYEQFF.

This sequence joins TRBV5-8 and TRBJ1-5; TRBD1 matches 9 bases. Germline loops: CDR1 SGHTS, CDR2 YDEGEE. V shed 6 bases, J shed 4 bases, and the junction held 5 bases outside the gene matches. CDR3 length: 14 residues. This CDR3 is CASTLQGANQPQHF. CDR3 sequence (DNA): TGTGCCAGCACCCTACAGGGGGCAAATCAGCCCCAGCATTTT.

The chain is built from TRBV6-5 and TRBJ2-1, with 8 bases matching TRBD2. The germline gives CDR1 MNHEY, CDR2 SVGAGI. The CDR3 loop spans 13 amino acids. With V trimmed by 4 bases and J by 8 bases, 4 bases remained unmatched. As DNA, the CDR3 is TGTGCCAGCAGTTGGGTAGCGGGGTATGAGCAGTTCTTC. Translating gives CASSWVAGYEQFF.

The chain recombines TRBV9 with TRBJ1-2, with a possible D match to TRBD1 (5 bases). Germline CDR1 and CDR2: SGDLS and YYNGEE. CDR3 size: 15 residues. V dropped 0 bases and J dropped 8 bases, with 17 bases sitting between them. CDR3 in amino acids: CASSVGPDGTEGYTF. The CDR3 DNA follows: TGTGCCAGCAGCGTAGGGCCAGATGGGACGGAAGGCTACACCTTC.

The J gene is TRBJ1-3, the V gene TRBV7-6; D ambiguous. The CDR3 length is 15 residues. CDR1 and CDR2 (germline): SGHVS, FNYEAQ. V gave up 3 bases and J gave up 0 bases, with 9 bases separating them. CDR3 protein: CASSFDVSSGNTIYF. As DNA, the CDR3 is TGTGCCAGCAGCTTTGATGTGAGCTCTGGAAACACCATATATTTT.

The gene calls are TRBV5-1 and TRBJ2-3, with D perhaps TRBD2 (7 bases). Germline CDR1 reads SGHRS; CDR2 reads YFSETQ. This CDR3 contains 15 residues. V lost 3 bases to trimming and J lost 5 bases, with 16 bases between them. CDR3 sequence reads: CASSSGGQSIDTQYF. The CDR3, as DNA: TGCGCCAGCAGCTCGGGGGGACAAAGTATAGATACGCAGTATTTT.

This chain connects TRBV10-1 to TRBJ1-2; D remains ambiguous. This CDR3 has 13 residues. V was clipped by 2 bases and J by 8 bases, with 12 bases between them. Germline V gene lookup returns CDR1 WNHNN and CDR2 SYGVQD (reference sequence). The CDR3 reads CASSEVPSGGYTF. The CDR3 nucleotides read TGCGCCAGCAGTGAGGTACCATCGGGGGGCTACACCTTC.

This chain joins TRBV7-6 and TRBJ2-2, with a weak D call TRBD2 (5 bases). This CDR3 contains 16 residues. Germline loops: CDR1 SGHVS, CDR2 FNYEAQ. V was clipped by 4 bases and J by 2 bases, with 14 bases between them. The CDR3 region is CASSYSAPINTGELFF. In nucleotides, the CDR3 is TGTGCCAGCAGCTATAGCGCACCCATTAACACCGGGGAGCTGTTTTTT.

CDR3 nucleotides: TGTGCCAGCAGCCCCTTGGGGGCCACTGAAGCTTTCTTT. Translation: CASSPLGATEAFF. The rearrangement uses TRBV7-2 and TRBJ1-1, with D possibly being TRBD1 (6 bases). The CDR3 sequence is 13 residues long. The germline V and J ends were trimmed by 5 bases and 4 bases, with 11 bases remaining between them. Germline V lookup: CDR1 SGHTA, CDR2 FQGNSA. The full variable domain, rest sourced from reference TRBV7-2 and TRBJ1-1, is GAGVSQSPSNKVTEKGKDVELRCDPISGHTALYWYRQSLGQGLEFLIYFQGNSAPDKSGLPSDRFSAERTGGSVSTLTIQRTQQEDSAVYLCASSPLGATEAFFGQGTRLTVV.

The chain recombines TRBV6-2 or TRBV6-3 with TRBJ2-1; D not resolved. The CDR3 runs 11 residues. CDR1 and CDR2 (germline): MNHEY, SVGEGT. V was trimmed by 1 base and J by 6 bases, leaving 1 base between them. The CDR3 DNA reads as TGTGCCAGCAGTTACTTCAATGAGCAGTTCTTC. Translation gives CASSYFNEQFF.

This clone was counted at least ten times. The rearrangement links TRBV6-5 to TRBJ1-1; 8 nucleotides match TRBD1. The CDR3 runs 14 residues. V lost 10 bases to trimming and J lost 3 bases; unmatched junction nucleotides: 10. Germline V gives CDR1 MNHEY, CDR2 SVGAGI. CDR3 bases: TGTGCCACCTCCTTAGACAGGGGTTACACTGAAGCTTTCTTT. Encoded protein: CATSLDRGYTEAFF.